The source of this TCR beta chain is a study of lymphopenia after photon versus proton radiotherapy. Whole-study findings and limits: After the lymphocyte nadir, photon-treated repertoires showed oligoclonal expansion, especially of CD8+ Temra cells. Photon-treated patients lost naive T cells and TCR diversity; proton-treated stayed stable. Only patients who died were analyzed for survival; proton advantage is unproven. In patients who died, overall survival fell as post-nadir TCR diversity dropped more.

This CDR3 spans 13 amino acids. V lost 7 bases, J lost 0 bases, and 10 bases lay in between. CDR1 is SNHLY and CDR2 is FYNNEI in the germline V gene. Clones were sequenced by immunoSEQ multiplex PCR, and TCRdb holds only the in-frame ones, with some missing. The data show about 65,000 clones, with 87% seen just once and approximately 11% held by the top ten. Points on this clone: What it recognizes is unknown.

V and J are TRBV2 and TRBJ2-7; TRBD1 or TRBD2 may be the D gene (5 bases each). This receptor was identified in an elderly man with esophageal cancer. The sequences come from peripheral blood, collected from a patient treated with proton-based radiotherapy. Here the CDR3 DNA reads TGTGCCAGCACAGGGACGGCCTCCTACGAGCAGTACTTC. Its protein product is CASTGTASYEQYF.